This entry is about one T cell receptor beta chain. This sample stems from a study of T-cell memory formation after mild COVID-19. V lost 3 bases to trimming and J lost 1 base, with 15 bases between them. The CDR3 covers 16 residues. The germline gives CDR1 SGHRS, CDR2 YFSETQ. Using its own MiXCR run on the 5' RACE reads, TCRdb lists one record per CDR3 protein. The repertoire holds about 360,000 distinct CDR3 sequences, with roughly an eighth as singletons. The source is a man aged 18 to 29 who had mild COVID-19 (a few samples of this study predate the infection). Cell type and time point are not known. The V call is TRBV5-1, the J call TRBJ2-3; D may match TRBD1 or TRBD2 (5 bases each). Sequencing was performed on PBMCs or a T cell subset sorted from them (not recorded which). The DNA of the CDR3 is TGCGCCAGCAGCTGGGACCCACACGGTGGCACAGATACGCAGTATTTT. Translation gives CASSWDPHGGTDTQYF.